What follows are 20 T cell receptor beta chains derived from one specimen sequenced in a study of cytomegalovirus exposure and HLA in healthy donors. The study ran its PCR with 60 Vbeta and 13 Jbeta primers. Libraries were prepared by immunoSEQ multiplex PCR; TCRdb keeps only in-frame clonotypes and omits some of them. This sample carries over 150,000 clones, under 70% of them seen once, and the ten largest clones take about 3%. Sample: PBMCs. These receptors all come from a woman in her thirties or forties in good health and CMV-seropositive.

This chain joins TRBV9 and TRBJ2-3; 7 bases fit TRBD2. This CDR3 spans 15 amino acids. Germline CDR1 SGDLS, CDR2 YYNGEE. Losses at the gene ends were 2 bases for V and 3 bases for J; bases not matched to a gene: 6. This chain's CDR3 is CASSVGGSFTDTQYF. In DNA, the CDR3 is TGTGCCAGCAGCGTTGGCGGGAGTTTTACAGATACGCAGTATTTT.

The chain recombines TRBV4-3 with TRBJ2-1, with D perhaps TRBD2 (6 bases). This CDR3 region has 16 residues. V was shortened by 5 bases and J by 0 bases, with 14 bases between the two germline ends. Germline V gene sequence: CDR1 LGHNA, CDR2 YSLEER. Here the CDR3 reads CASSDKEGSSYNEQFF. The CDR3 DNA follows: TGCGCCAGCAGCGATAAGGAGGGTAGCTCCTACAATGAGCAGTTCTTC.

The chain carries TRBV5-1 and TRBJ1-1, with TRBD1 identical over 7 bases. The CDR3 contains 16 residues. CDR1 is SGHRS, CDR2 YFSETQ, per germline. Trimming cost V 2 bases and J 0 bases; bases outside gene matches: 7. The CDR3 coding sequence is TGCGCCAGCAGCTTAGCAGGGGGAATTTTGAACACTGAAGCTTTCTTT. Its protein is CASSLAGGILNTEAFF.

DNA of the CDR3: TGTGCCAGCAGTTCTGCAGACAGGGGAGTCTACGAGCAGTACTTC. Residues: CASSSADRGVYEQYF. The chain has TRBV7-9 and TRBJ2-7; 8 nucleotides line up with TRBD1. Looked up from germline, CDR1 is SEHNR and CDR2 is FQNEAQ (reference sequence). V lost 6 bases, J lost 3 bases, and 10 bases stayed unmatched. The CDR3 runs 15 residues.

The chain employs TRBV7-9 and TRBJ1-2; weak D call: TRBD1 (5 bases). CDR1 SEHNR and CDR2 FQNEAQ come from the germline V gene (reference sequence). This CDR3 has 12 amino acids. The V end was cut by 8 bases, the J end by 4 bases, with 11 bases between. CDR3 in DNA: TGTGCCAGCGCCGTTGACAGCTATGGCTACACCTTC. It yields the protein CASAVDSYGYTF.

The CDR3 reads CSVENREGNGYTF. DNA of the CDR3: TGCAGCGTTGAGAACAGGGAGGGGAATGGCTACACCTTC. The rearrangement joins TRBV29-1 to TRBJ1-2; a possible D gene is TRBD1 (6 bases). Germline-derived CDR1 and CDR2 are SQVTM and ANQGSEA. V shed 3 bases and J shed 6 bases, with 14 bases lying between them. This CDR3 is built from 13 residues.

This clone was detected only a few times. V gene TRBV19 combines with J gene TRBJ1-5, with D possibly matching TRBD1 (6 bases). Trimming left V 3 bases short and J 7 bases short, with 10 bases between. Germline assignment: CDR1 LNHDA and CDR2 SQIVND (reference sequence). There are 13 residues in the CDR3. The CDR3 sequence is CASSIGQLQPQHF. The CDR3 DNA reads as TGTGCCAGTAGTATCGGACAGCTCCAGCCCCAGCATTTT.

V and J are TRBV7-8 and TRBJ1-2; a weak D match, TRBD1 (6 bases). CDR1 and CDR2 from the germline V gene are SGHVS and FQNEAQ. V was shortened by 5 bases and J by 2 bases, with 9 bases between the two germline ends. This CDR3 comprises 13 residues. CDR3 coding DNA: TGTGCCAGCAGCACGGACAGAAACTATGGCTACACCTTC. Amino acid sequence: CASSTDRNYGYTF.

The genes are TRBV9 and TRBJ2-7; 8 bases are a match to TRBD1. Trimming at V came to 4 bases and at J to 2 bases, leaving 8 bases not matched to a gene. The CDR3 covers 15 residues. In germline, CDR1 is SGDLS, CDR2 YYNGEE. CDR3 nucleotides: TGTGCCAGCAGCATTGGACAGGGAAGCGCCTACGAGCAGTACTTC. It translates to CASSIGQGSAYEQYF. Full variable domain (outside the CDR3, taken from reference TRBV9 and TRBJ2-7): DSGVTQTPKHLITATGQRVTLRCSPRSGDLSVYWYQQSLDQGLQFLIQYYNGEERAKGNILERFSAQQFPDLHSELNLSSLELGDSALYFCASSIGQGSAYEQYFGPGTRLTVT.

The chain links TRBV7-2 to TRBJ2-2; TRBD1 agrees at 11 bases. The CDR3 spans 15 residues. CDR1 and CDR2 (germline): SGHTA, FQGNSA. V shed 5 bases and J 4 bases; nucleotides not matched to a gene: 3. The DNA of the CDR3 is TGTGCCAGCAGCAAGGACAGGGGGCTCACCGGGGAGCTGTTTTTT. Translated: CASSKDRGLTGELFF.

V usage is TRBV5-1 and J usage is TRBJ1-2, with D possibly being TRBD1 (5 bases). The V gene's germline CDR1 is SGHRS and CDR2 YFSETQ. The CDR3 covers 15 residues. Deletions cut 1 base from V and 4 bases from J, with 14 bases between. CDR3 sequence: CASSLRQGLGYGYTF. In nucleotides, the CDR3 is TGCGCCAGCAGCTTGAGGCAGGGACTGGGCTATGGCTACACCTTC.

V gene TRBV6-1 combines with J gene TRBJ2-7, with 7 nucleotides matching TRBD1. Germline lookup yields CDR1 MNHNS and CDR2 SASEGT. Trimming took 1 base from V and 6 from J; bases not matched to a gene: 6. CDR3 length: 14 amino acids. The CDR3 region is CASSEGTGLSEQYF. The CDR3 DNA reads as TGTGCCAGCAGTGAAGGGACAGGTCTGTCCGAGCAGTACTTC.

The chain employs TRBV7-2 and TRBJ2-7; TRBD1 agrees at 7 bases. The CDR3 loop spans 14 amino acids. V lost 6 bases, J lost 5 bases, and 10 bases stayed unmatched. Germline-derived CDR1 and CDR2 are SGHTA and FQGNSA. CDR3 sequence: CASRKQGQADEQYF. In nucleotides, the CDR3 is TGTGCCAGCAGGAAACAGGGGCAGGCGGACGAGCAGTACTTC. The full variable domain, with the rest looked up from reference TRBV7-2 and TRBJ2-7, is GAGVSQSPSNKVTEKGKDVELRCDPISGHTALYWYRQSLGQGLEFLIYFQGNSAPDKSGLPSDRFSAERTGGSVSTLTIQRTQQEDSAVYLCASRKQGQADEQYFGPGTRLTVT.

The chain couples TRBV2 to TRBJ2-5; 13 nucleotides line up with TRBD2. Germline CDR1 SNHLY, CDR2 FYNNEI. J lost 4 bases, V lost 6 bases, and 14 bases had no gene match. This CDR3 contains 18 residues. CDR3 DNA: TGTGCCAGCAGACCCGGGACTAGCGGGACCTTCGGGGGAGAGACCCAGTACTTC. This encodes CASRPGTSGTFGGETQYF.

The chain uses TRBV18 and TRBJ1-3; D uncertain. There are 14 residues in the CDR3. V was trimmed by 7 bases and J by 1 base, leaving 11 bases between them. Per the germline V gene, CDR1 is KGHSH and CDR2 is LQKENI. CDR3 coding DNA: TGTGCCAGCTACGGTCGGGATTCTGGAAACACCATATATTTT. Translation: CASYGRDSGNTIYF. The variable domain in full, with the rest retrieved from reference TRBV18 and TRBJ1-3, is NAGVMQNPRHLVRRRGQEARLRCSPMKGHSHVYWYRQLPEEGLKFMVYLQKENIIDESGMPKERFSAEFPKEGPSILRIQQVVRGDSAAYFCASYGRDSGNTIYFGEGSWLTVV.

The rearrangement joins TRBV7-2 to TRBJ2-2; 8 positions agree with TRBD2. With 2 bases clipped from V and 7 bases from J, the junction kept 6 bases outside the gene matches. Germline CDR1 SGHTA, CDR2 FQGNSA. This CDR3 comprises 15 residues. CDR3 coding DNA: TGTGCCAGCAGCTTACTCGGCGGGGGGAACGGGGAGCTGTTTTTT. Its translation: CASSLLGGGNGELFF. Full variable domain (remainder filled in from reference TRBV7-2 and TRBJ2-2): GAGVSQSPSNKVTEKGKDVELRCDPISGHTALYWYRQSLGQGLEFLIYFQGNSAPDKSGLPSDRFSAERTGGSVSTLTIQRTQQEDSAVYLCASSLLGGGNGELFFGEGSRLTVL.

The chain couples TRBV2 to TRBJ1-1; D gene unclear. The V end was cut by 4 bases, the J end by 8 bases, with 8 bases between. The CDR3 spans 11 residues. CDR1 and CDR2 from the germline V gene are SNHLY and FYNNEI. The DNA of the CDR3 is TGTGCCAGCAGTGGATTGGCCGAAGCTTTCTTT. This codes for CASSGLAEAFF.

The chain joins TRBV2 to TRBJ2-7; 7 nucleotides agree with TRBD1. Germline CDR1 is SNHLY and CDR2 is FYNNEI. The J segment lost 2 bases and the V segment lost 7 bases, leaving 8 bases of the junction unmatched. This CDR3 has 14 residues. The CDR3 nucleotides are TGTGCCAGCACCGAGAGGGGGCACACCTACGAGCAGTACTTC. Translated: CASTERGHTYEQYF.

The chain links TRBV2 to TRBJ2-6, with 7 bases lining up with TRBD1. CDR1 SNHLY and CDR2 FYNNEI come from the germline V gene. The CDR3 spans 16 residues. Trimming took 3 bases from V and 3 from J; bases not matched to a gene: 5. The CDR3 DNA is TGTGCCAGCAGTGATGACAGGGCGGTTGGGGCCAACGTCCTGACTTTC. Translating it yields CASSDDRAVGANVLTF.

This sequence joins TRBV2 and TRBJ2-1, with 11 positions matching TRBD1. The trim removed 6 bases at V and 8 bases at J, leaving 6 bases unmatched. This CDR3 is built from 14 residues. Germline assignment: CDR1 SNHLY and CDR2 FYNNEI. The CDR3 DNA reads TGTGCCAGCAGCTCCGGGACAGGGGGGTATGAGCAGTTCTTC. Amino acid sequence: CASSSGTGGYEQFF.